Sequencing of this T cell receptor (beta chain) was carried out in a study of OX40 agonist ivuxolimab in advanced cancers. Sequencing was performed with immunoSEQ multiplex PCR; in TCRdb, only in-frame clones are kept and a portion is missing. The table includes approximately 72,000 clones, roughly 84% detected once. CDR3 length equals 13 residues. V lost 7 bases and J lost 7, with 15 bases in between. Germline V gives CDR1 MNHNY, CDR2 SVGAGI (reference sequence). The rearrangement uses TRBV6-6 and TRBJ2-3, with D possibly being TRBD2 (6 bases). The specimen comprised CD4+ or CD8+ T cells sorted from blood, sampled in a trial of the OX40 agonist ivuxolimab. The TCR originated in an adult with an advanced solid tumor such as melanoma, head and neck, liver or kidney cancer. For the CDR3, the DNA is TGTGCCAGCAAAGGGAGGATGGGTAATACGCAGTATTTT. Translation gives CASKGRMGNTQYF.